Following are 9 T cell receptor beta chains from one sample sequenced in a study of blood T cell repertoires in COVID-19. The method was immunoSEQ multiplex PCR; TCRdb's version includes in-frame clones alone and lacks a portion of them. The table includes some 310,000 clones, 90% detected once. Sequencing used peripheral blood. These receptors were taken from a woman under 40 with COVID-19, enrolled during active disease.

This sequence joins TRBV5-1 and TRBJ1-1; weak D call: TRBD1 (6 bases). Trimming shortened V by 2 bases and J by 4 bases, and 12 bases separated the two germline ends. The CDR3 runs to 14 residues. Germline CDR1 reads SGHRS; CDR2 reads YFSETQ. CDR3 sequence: CASSLQGTSTEAFF. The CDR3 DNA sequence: TGCGCCAGCAGCTTACAGGGAACGAGCACTGAAGCTTTCTTT.

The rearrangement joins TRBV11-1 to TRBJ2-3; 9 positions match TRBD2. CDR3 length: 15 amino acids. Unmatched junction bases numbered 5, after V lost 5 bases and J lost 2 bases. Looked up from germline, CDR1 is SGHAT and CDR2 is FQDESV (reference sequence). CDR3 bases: TGTGCCAGCAGCCCTCGGACTAGCGCCACAGATACGCAGTATTTT. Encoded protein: CASSPRTSATDTQYF. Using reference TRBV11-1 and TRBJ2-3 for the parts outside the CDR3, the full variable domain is EAEVAQSPRYKITEKSQAVAFWCDPISGHATLYWYRQILGQGPELLVQFQDESVVDDSQLPKDRFSAERLKGVDSTLKIQPAELGDSAMYLCASSPRTSATDTQYFGPGTRLTVL.

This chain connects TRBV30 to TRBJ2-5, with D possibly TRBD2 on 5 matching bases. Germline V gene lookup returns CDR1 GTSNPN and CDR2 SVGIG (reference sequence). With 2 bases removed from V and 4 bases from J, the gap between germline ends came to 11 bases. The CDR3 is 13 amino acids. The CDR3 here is CAWSTGLGETQYF. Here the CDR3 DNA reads TGTGCCTGGAGTACTGGACTGGGAGAGACCCAGTACTTC. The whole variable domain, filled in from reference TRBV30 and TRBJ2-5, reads SQTIHQWPATLVQPVGSPLSLECTVEGTSNPNLYWYRQAAGRGLQLLFYSVGIGQISSEVPQNLSASRPQDRQFILSSKKLLLSDSGFYLCAWSTGLGETQYFGPGTRLLVL.

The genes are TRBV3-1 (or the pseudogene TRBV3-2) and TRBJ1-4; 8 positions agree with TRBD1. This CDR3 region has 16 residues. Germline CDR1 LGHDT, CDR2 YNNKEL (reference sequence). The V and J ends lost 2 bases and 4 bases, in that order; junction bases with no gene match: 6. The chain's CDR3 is CASSQSMTGDNEKLFF. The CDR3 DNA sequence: TGTGCCAGCAGCCAATCAATGACAGGGGATAATGAAAAACTGTTTTTT.

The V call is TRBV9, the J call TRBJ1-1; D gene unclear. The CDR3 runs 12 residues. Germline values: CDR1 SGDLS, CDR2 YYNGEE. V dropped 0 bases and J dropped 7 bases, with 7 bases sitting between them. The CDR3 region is CASSVAGNEAFF. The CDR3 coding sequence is TGTGCCAGCAGCGTAGCGGGAAATGAAGCTTTCTTT.

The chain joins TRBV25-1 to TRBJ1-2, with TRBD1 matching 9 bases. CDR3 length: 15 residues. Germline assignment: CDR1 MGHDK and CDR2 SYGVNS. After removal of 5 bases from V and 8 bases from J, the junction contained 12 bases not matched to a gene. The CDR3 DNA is TGTGCCAGCAGTACGGGACAGGGATTTAGTAAGGGCTACACCTTC. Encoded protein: CASSTGQGFSKGYTF.

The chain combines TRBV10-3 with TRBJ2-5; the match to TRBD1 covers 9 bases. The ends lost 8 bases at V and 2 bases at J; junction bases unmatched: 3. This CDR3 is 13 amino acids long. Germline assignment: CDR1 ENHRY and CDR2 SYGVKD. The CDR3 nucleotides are TGTGCCATCGGGGACAGGGCACAAGAGACCCAGTACTTC. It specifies CAIGDRAQETQYF.

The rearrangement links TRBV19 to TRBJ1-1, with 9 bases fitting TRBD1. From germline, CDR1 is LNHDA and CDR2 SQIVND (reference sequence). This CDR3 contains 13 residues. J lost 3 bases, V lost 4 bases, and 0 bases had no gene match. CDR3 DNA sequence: TGTGCCAGTAGTAGGGACAGGGACACTGAAGCTTTCTTT. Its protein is CASSRDRDTEAFF.

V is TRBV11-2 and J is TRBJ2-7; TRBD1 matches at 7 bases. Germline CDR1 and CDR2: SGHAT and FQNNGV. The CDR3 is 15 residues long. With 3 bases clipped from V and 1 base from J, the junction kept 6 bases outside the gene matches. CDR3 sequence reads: CASSFRQGLSYEQYF. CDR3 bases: TGTGCCAGCAGCTTCAGACAGGGTCTATCCTACGAGCAGTACTTC.